Shown below are 10 T cell receptor beta chains from a single sample sequenced in a study of cytomegalovirus exposure and HLA in healthy donors (dated by TCRdb to the late 2010s). Library prep was done by the immunoSEQ multiplex PCR assay. In TCRdb, the immuneACCESS table is reduced to in-frame sequences with V and J assigned. These tables do not hold every clone; where another copy was compared, an unresolved V gene accounts for under half, and the others remain unexplained. A total of tens of thousands of clones appear in this sample, 94% of them only once. In total, the top ten clones hold approximately 1.3% of the sample. The source material was PBMCs. The receptors derive from a young man in good health and CMV-seropositive.

This chain uses TRBV19 with TRBJ1-2, with 7 bases aligning to TRBD1. The ends lost 3 bases at V and 8 bases at J; junction bases unmatched: 6. Germline-derived CDR1 and CDR2 are LNHDA and SQIVND (reference sequence). This CDR3 has 13 residues. For the CDR3, the DNA is TGTGCCAGTAGTATTGGGACAGTGGGAGGCTACACCTTC. Encoded protein: CASSIGTVGGYTF.

The chain employs TRBV7-8 and TRBJ2-3; D gene ambiguous. Germline CDR1 and CDR2: SGHVS and FQNEAQ. Trimming took off 6 bases at V and 1 base at J, with 14 bases between the two ends. The CDR3 runs 15 residues. The CDR3 spells CASRSDTERTDTQYF. As DNA, the CDR3 is TGTGCCAGCAGATCTGACACGGAACGCACAGATACGCAGTATTTT.

J is TRBJ1-4 and V is TRBV13; 7 bases are shared with TRBD1. CDR1 and CDR2 (germline): PRHDT, FYEKMQ (reference sequence). The ends lost 4 bases at V and 3 bases at J; junction bases unmatched: 2. The CDR3 runs to 14 residues. CDR3 nucleotide sequence: TGTGCCAGCAGCTCGACAGGGCCTAATGAAAAACTGTTTTTT. Encoded protein: CASSSTGPNEKLFF.

The CDR3 spells CASSLAGQEEKLFF. The CDR3 DNA follows: TGCGCCAGCAGCTTGGCAGGACAAGAAGAAAAACTGTTTTTT. This chain connects TRBV5-1 to TRBJ1-4; the D gene is possibly TRBD1 (5 bases). The CDR3 is 14 residues long. Trimming took off 0 bases at V and 8 bases at J, with 11 bases between the two ends. Germline CDR1 reads SGHRS; CDR2 reads YFSETQ.

V usage is TRBV5-1 and J usage is TRBJ2-6, with 9 positions matching TRBD1. This CDR3 comprises 18 residues. V gave up 3 bases and J gave up 0 bases; unmatched junction bases: 7. Germline assignment: CDR1 SGHRS and CDR2 YFSETQ. The CDR3 loop reads CASSYPGQGPSGANVLTF. In nucleotides, the CDR3 is TGCGCCAGCAGCTATCCGGGACAGGGCCCCTCTGGGGCCAACGTCCTGACTTTC.

J is TRBJ2-7 and V is TRBV9; D ambiguous. Per germline, CDR1 SGDLS and CDR2 YYNGEE. The V end was cut by 2 bases, the J end by 6 bases, with 12 bases between. The CDR3 is 13 residues long. The CDR3 is CASSVVRLAEQYF. CDR3 sequence (DNA): TGTGCCAGCAGCGTGGTCAGGCTTGCCGAGCAGTACTTC.

The chain has TRBV29-1 and TRBJ2-4; 9 bases match TRBD2. The germline V gene encodes CDR1 SQVTM and CDR2 ANQGSEA. The CDR3 consists of 19 residues. The J segment lost 6 bases and the V segment lost 2 bases, leaving 20 bases of the junction unmatched. The DNA of the CDR3 is TGCAGCGTTGAACCACGCTCCCTCGGGACTAGCATTCGGCGAAACATTCAGTACTTC. Translating it yields CSVEPRSLGTSIRRNIQYF.

This sequence joins TRBV4-1 and TRBJ2-1; no definite D call. V was trimmed by 2 bases and J by 3 bases, leaving 8 bases between them. There are 14 residues in the CDR3. Germline CDR1 and CDR2: MGHRA and YSYEKL. The CDR3 here is CASSQREIYNEQFF. Here the CDR3 DNA reads TGCGCCAGCAGCCAAAGAGAAATCTACAATGAGCAGTTCTTC.

The rearrangement joins TRBV2 to TRBJ1-3, with D hard to call. This CDR3 region has 12 residues. The germline V gene has CDR1 SNHLY and CDR2 FYNNEI. V gave up 10 bases and J gave up 1 base, with 8 bases separating them. The CDR3 DNA reads as TGTGCCACTACCGTATCTGGAAACACCATATATTTT. Translating it yields CATTVSGNTIYF.

The rearrangement links TRBV5-1 to TRBJ1-1; 9 bases match TRBD1. The CDR3 spans 15 residues. Germline CDR1 reads SGHRS; CDR2 reads YFSETQ. V lost 4 bases to trimming and J lost 6 bases; unmatched junction nucleotides: 10. CDR3: CASSLNRGPGPEAFF. The CDR3 region has the DNA TGCGCCAGCAGCCTGAACAGGGGGCCGGGCCCTGAAGCTTTCTTT.